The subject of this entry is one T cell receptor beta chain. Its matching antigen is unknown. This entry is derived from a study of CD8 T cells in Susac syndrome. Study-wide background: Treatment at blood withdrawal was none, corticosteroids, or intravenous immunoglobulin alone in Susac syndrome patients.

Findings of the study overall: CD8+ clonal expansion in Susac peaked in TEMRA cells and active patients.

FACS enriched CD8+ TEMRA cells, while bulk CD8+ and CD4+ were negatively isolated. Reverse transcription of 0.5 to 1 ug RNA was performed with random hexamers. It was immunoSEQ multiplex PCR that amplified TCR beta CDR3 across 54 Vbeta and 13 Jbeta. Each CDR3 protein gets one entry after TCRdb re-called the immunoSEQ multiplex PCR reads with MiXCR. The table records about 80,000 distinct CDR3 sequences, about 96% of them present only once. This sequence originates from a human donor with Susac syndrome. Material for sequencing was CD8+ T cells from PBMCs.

Here the CDR3 DNA reads TGTGCCAGCAGTTTAGGGGAATCCTCCTACGAGCAGTACTTC. Translating it yields CASSLGESSYEQYF. This chain links TRBV12-3 or TRBV12-4 with TRBJ2-7, with D unclear. CDR3 length equals 14 residues. V was shortened by 1 base and J by 0 bases, with 7 bases between the two germline ends.